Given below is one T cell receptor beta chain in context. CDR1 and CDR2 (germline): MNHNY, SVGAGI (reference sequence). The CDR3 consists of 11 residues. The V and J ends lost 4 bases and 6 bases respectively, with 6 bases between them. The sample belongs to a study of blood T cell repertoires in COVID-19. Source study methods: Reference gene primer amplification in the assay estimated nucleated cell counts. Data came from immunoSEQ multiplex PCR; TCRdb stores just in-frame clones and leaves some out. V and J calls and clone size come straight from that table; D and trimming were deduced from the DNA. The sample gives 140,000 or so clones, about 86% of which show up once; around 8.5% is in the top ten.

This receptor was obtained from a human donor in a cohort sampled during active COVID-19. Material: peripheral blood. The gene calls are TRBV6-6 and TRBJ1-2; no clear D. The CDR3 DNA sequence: TGTGCCAGCAGTTCCCTAGATGGCTACACCTTC. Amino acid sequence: CASSSLDGYTF.